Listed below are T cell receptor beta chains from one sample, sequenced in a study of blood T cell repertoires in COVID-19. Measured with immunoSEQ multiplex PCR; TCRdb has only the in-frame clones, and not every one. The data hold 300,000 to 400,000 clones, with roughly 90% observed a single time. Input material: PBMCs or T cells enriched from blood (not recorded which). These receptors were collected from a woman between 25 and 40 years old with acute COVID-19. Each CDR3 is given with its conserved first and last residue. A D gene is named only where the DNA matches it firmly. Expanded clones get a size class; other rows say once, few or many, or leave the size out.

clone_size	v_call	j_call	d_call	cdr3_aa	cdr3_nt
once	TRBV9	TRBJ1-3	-	CASSAEAAPGGTGNTIYF	TGTGCCAGCAGCGCGGAAGCAGCCCCCGGGGGAACGGGAAACACCATATATTTT
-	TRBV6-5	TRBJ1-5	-	CASSYKGTYGPQHF	TGTGCCAGCAGTTACAAGGGGACTTATGGGCCCCAGCATTTT
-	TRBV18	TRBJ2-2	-	CASSPSLNTGELFF	TGTGCCAGCTCACCTTCACTCAACACCGGGGAGCTGTTTTTT
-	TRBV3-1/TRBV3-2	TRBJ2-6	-	CASSQDHLVEQGTGANVLTF	TGTGCCAGCAGCCAAGATCACTTAGTAGAACAGGGCACGGGGGCCAACGTCCTGACTTTC
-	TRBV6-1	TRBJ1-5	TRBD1	CASSENRGHQPQHF	TGTGCCAGCAGTGAGAACAGGGGGCATCAGCCCCAGCATTTT
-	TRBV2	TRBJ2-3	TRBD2	CASSEWRGEVDTQYF	TGTGCCAGCAGTGAATGGCGGGGGGAGGTAGATACGCAGTATTTT
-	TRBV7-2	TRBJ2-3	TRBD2	CASSLDASGGFTDTQYF	TGTGCCAGCAGCTTAGATGCTAGCGGGGGTTTCACAGATACGCAGTATTTT
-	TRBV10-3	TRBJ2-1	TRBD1	CAISPSGGTGSLEQFF	TGTGCCATCAGTCCATCGGGCGGGACAGGGTCGCTTGAGCAGTTCTTC
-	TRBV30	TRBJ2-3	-	CAWSGRVSQYF	TGTGCCTGGAGTGGGAGGGTTTCGCAGTATTTT
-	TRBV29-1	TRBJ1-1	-	CSVEEHVMNTEAFF	TGCAGCGTTGAAGAACATGTGATGAACACTGAAGCTTTCTTT
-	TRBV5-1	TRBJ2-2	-	CASSLRHLTGELFF	TGCGCCAGCAGCTTACGACACCTCACCGGGGAGCTGTTTTTT
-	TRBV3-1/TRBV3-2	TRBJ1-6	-	CASSQGDFQLNSPLHF	TGTGCCAGCAGCCAAGGAGACTTTCAACTGAATTCACCCCTCCACTTT
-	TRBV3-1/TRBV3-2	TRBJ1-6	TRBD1	CASSLRQGGSPLHF	TGTGCCAGCAGCCTTAGACAGGGTGGTTCACCCCTCCACTTT
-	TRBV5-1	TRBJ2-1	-	CASSLGSSYNEQFF	TGCGCCAGCAGCTTGGGTAGCTCCTACAATGAGCAGTTCTTC
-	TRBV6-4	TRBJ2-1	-	CASSDSGRGDEQFF	TGTGCCAGCAGTGACTCTGGCAGGGGCGATGAGCAGTTCTTC
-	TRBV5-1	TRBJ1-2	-	CASHTRGDYGYTF	TGCGCCAGCCATACAAGGGGGGACTACGGCTACACCTTC
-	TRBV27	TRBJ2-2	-	CASSLRAQTWNTGELFF	TGTGCCAGCAGTTTGAGGGCGCAGACTTGGAACACCGGGGAGCTGTTTTTT
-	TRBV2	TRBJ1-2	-	CASRFEGDGYTF	TGTGCCAGCAGGTTCGAGGGGGATGGCTACACCTTC
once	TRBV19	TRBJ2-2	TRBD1	CASRGTANTGELFF	TGTGCCAGTAGAGGGACAGCGAACACCGGGGAGCTGTTTTTT
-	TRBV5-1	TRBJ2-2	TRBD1	CASSTGQGTGELFF	TGCGCCAGCAGCACGGGACAGGGCACCGGGGAGCTGTTTTTT
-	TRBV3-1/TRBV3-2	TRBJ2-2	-	CASSQDSFTVGELFF	TGTGCCAGCAGCCAAGATAGTTTTACGGTCGGGGAGCTGTTTTTT
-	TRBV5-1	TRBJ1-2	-	CASSSAGFYGYTF	TGCGCCAGCAGCTCCGCAGGGTTCTATGGCTACACCTTC
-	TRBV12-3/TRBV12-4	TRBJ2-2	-	CASGQLNTGELFF	TGTGCCTCGGGTCAGTTGAACACCGGGGAGCTGTTTTTT
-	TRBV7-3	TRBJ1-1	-	CASSLGQNTEAFF	TGTGCCAGCAGCTTAGGGCAAAACACTGAAGCTTTCTTT
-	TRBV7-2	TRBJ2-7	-	CASSLALGSSYEQYF	TGTGCCAGCAGCTTAGCGCTAGGGAGCTCCTACGAGCAGTACTTC
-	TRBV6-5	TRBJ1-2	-	CASSSQGLGNYGYTF	TGTGCCAGCAGTTCACAGGGTTTGGGCAACTATGGCTACACCTTC
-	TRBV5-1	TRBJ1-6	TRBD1	CASSPTQTGNYNSPLHF	TGCGCCAGCAGCCCAACCCAGACAGGGAATTATAATTCACCCCTCCACTTT
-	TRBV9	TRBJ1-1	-	CASSPRDGGGRGTEAFF	TGTGCCAGCAGCCCCCGGGACGGCGGGGGGCGTGGAACTGAAGCTTTCTTT
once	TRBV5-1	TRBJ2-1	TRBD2	CASSLAYGTSFHEQFF	TGCGCCAGCAGCTTGGCGTACGGGACTAGTTTCCATGAGCAGTTCTTC
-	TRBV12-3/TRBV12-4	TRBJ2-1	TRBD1	CACRDRLINEQFF	TGTGCCTGTCGGGACAGGTTAATCAATGAGCAGTTCTTC
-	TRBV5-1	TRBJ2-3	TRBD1	CASSADREDTQYF	TGCGCCAGCAGCGCCGACAGGGAAGATACGCAGTATTTT
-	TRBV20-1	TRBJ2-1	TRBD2	CSASSLAGGSYNEQFF	TGCAGTGCTAGTTCTCTAGCGGGGGGTTCCTACAATGAGCAGTTCTTC
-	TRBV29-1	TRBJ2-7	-	CSVESDKYSYEQYF	TGCAGCGTTGAATCCGACAAGTACTCCTACGAGCAGTACTTC
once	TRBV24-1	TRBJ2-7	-	CATSDEGRTYEQYF	TGTGCCACCAGTGACGAGGGCCGAACCTACGAGCAGTACTTC
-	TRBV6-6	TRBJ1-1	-	CASSFRGGDTEAFF	TGTGCCAGCAGCTTCAGGGGTGGGGACACTGAAGCTTTCTTT
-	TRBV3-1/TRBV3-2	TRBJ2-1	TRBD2	CASSQFKGGGAFSYNEQFF	TGTGCCAGCAGCCAATTTAAGGGCGGGGGGGCCTTCTCCTACAATGAGCAGTTCTTC
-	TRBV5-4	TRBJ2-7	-	CASSLGPRGSSSYEQYF	TGTGCCAGCAGCTTGGGCCCGCGAGGATCTTCCTCCTACGAGCAGTACTTC
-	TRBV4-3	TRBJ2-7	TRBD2	CASRSKAGGPYEQYF	TGCGCCAGCAGATCCAAAGCGGGGGGGCCGTACGAGCAGTACTTC
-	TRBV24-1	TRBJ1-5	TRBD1	CATSDKTGGNQPQHF	TGTGCCACCAGTGACAAGACAGGGGGCAATCAGCCCCAGCATTTT
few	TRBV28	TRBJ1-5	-	CASSRDHYQPQHF	TGTGCCAGCAGTCGGGATCACTATCAGCCCCAGCATTTT
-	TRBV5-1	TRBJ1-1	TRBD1	CASSPWTGLNTEAFF	TGCGCCAGCAGCCCGTGGACAGGGTTGAACACTGAAGCTTTCTTT
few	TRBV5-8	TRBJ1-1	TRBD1	CASSSQGARNTEAFF	TGTGCCAGCAGCTCTCAGGGGGCACGGAACACTGAAGCTTTCTTT
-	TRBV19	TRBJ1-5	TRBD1	CASKTGEEWQPQHF	TGTGCCAGTAAAACAGGGGAGGAGTGGCAGCCCCAGCATTTT
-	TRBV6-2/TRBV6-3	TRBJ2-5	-	CASSYSPLETQYF	TGTGCCAGCAGTTACTCCCCTCTGGAGACCCAGTACTTC
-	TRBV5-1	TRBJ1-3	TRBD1	CASSRDRASGNTIYF	TGCGCCAGCAGCCGCGACAGGGCTAGTGGAAACACCATATATTTT
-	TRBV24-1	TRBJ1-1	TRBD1	CATSDRTGASSEAFF	TGTGCCACCAGTGACCGCACAGGGGCGTCCTCTGAAGCTTTCTTT
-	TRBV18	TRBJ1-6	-	CASSPPNQQGWSPLHF	TGTGCCAGCTCACCACCGAATCAGCAGGGTTGGTCACCCCTCCACTTT
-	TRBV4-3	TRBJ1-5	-	CASSQDLAGAQHF	TGCGCCAGCAGCCAAGATCTGGCAGGGGCCCAGCATTTT